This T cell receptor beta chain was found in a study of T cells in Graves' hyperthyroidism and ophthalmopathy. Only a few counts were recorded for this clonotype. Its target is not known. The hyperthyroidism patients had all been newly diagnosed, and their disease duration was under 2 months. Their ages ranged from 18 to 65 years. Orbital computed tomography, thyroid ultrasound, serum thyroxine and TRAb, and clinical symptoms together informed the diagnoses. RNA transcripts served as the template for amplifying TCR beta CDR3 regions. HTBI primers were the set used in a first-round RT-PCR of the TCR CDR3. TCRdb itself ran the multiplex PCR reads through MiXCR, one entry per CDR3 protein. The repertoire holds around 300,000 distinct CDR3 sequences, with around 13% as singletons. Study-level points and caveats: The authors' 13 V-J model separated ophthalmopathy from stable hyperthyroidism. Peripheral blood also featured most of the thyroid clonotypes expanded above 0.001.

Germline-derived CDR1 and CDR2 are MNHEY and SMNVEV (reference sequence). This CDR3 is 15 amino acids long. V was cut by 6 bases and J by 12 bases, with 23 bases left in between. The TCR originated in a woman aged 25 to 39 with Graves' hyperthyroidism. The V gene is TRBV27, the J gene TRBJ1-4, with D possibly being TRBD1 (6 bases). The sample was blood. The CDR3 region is CASSLIYRDPAELFF. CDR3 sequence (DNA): TGTGCCAGCAGCCTTATTTACAGGGATCCGGCTGAACTGTTTTTT. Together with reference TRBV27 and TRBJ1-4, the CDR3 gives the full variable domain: EAQVTQNPRYLITVTGKKLTVTCSQNMNHEYMSWYRQDPGLGLRQIYYSMNVEVTDKGDVPEGYKVSRKEKRNFPLILESPSPNQTSLYFCASSLIYRDPAELFFGSGTQLSVL.